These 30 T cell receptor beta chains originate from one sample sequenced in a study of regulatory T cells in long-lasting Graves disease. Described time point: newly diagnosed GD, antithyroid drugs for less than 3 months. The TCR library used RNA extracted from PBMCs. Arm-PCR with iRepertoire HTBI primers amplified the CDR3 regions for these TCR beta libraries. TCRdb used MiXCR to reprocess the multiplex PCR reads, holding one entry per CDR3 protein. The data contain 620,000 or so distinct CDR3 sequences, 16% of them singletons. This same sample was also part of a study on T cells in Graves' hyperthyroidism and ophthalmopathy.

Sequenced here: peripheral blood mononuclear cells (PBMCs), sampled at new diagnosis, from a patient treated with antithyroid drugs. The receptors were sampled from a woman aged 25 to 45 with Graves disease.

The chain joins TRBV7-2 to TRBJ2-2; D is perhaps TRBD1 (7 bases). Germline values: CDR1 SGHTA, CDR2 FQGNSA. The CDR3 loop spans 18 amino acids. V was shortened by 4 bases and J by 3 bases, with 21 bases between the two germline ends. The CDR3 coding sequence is TGTGCCAGCAGCTCCCTCCGGGGGTCAGGGGGTTACACCGGGGAGCTGTTTTTT. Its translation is CASSSLRGSGGYTGELFF.

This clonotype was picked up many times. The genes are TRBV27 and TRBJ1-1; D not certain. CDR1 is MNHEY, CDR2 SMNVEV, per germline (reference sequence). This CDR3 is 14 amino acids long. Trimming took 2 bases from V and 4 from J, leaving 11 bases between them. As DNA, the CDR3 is TGTGCCAGCAGTTTAGGTAGTCTGCTCACTGAAGCTTTCTTT. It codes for CASSLGSLLTEAFF.

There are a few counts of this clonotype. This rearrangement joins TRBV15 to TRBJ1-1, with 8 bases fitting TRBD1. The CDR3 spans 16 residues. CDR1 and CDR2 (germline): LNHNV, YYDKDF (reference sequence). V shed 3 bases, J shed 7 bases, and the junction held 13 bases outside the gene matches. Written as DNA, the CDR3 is TGTGCCACCAGCAGGCCCCCGGGACAGGCCGCCGGTGAAGCTTTCTTT. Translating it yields CATSRPPGQAAGEAFF.

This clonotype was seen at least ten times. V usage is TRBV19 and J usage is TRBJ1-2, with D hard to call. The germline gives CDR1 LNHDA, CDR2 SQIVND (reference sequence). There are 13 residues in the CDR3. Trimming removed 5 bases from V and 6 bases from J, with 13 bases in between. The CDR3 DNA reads TGTGCCAGTAGTGGCCGCCTGGGCGATGGCTACACCTTC. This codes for CASSGRLGDGYTF.

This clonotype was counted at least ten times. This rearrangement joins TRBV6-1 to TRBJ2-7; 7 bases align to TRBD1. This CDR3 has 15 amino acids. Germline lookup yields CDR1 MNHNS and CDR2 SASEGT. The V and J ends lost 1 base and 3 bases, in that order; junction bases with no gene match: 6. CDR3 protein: CASSEGWTGFYEQYF. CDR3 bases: TGTGCCAGCAGTGAAGGGTGGACAGGATTCTACGAGCAGTACTTC.

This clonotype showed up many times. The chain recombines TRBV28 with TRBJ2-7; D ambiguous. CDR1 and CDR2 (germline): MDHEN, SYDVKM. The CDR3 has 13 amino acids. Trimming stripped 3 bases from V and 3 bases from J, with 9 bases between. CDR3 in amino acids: CASSFPSNYEQYF. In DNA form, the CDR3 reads TGTGCCAGCAGTTTCCCTTCCAACTACGAGCAGTACTTC.

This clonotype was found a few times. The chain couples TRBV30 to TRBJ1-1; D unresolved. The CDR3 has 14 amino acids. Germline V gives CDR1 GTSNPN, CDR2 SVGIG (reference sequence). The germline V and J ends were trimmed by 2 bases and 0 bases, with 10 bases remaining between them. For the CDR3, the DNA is TGTGCCTGGAGTATAACGTCGGTGAACACTGAAGCTTTCTTT. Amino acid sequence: CAWSITSVNTEAFF.

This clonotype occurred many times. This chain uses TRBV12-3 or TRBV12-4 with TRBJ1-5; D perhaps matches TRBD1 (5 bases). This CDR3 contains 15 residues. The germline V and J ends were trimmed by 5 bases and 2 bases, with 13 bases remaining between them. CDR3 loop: CASSPLGRGNQPQHF. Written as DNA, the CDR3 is TGTGCCAGCAGTCCCTTGGGGCGGGGCAATCAGCCCCAGCATTTT.

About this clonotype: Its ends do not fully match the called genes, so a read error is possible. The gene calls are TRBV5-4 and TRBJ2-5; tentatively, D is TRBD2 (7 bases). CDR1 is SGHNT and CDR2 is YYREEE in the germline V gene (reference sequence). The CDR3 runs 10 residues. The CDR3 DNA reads TGTGCCAGCTTGGGGGGGGACACCTCATTC. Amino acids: CASLGGDTSF. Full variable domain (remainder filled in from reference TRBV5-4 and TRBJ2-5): ETGVTQSPTHLIKTRGQQVTLRCSSQSGHNTVSWYQQALGQGPQFIFQYYREEENGRGNFPPRFSGLQFPNYSSELNVNALELDDSALYLCASLGGDTSFGPGTRLLVL.

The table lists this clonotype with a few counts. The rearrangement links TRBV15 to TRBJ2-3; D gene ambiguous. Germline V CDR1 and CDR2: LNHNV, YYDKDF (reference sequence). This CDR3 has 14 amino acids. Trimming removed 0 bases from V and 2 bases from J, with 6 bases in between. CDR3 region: CATSRDGYTDTQYF. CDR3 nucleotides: TGTGCCACCAGCAGAGATGGGTACACAGATACGCAGTATTTT.

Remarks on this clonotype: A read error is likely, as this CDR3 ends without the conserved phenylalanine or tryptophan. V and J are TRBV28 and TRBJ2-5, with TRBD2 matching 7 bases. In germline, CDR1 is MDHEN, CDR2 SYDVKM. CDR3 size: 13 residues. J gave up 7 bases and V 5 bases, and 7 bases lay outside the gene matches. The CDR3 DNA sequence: TGTGCCAGCAGTGACTCAGGCGGGGGGACCCAGTACTCC. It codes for CASSDSGGGTQYS.

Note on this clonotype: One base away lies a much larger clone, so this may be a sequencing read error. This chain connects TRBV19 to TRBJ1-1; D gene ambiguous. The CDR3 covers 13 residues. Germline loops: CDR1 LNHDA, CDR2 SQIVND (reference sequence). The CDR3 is CASRVQANTETFF. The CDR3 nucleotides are TGTGCCAGTAGGGTTCAGGCGAACACTGAAACTTTCTTT.

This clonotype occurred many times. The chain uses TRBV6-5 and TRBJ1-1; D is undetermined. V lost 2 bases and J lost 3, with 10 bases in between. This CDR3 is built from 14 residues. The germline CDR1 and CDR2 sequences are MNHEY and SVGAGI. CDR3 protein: CASSYVSTDTEAFF. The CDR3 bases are TGTGCCAGCAGTTACGTCAGTACGGACACTGAAGCTTTCTTT.

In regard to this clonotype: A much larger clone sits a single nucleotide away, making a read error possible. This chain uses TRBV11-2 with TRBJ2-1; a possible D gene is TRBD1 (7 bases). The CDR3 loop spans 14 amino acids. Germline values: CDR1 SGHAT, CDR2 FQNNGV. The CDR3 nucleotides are TGTGCCAGCAGCTTTCAGGGGGGCTACAATGAGCAGTCCTTC. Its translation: CASSFQGGYNEQSF.

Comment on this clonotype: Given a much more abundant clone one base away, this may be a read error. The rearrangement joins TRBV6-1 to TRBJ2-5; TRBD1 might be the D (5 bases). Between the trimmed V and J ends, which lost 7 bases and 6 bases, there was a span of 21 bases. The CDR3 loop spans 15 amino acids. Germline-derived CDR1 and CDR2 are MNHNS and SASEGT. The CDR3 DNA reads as TGTGCCAGCACAAGAGCTTCGGTCAGGGCCCAGACCCAGTACTTC. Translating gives CASTRASVRAQTQYF.

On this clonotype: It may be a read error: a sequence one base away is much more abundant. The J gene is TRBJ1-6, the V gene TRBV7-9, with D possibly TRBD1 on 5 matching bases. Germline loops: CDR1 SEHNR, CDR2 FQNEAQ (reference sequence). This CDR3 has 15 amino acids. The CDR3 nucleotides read TGTGTCAGCAGCCCAAGGGACCGGATAAATTCACCCCTCCACTTT. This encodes CVSSPRDRINSPLHF.

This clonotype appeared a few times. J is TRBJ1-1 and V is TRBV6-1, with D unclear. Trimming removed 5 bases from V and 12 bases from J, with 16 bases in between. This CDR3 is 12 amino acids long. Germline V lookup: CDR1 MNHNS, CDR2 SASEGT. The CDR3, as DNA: TGTGCCAGCAGTCCAAACCGACTATACCCTTTCTTT. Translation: CASSPNRLYPFF.

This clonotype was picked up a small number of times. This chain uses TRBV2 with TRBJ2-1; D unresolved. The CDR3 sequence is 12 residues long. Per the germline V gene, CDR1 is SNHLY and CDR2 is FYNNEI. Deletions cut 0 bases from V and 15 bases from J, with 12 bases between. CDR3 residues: CASSEARTRPFF. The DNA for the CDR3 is TGTGCCAGCAGTGAAGCTAGGACCCGCCCGTTCTTC.

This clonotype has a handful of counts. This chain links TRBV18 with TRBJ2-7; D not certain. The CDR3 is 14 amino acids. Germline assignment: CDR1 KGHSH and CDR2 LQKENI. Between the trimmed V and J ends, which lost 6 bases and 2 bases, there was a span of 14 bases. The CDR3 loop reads CASSPGPTTYEQYF. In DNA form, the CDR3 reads TGTGCCAGCTCCCCCGGACCGACAACCTACGAGCAGTACTTC.

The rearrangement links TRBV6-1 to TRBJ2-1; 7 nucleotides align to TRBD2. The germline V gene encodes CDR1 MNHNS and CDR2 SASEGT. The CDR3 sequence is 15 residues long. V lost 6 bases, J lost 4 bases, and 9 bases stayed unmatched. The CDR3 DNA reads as TGTGCCAGCAGCGCCGGACTAGGGACTTACAATGAGCAGTTCTTC. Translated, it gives CASSAGLGTYNEQFF.

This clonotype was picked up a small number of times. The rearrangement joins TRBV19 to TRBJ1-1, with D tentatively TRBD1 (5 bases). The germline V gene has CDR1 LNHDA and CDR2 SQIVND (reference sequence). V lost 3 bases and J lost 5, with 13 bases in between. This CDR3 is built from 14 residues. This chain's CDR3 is CASSMPTALTEAFF. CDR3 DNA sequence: TGTGCCAGTAGTATGCCGACAGCCTTGACTGAAGCTTTCTTT.

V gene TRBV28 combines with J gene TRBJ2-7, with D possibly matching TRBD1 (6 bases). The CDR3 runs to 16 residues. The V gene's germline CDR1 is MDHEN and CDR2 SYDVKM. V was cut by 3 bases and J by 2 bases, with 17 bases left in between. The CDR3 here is CASSFRKVPGAYEQYF. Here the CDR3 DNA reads TGTGCCAGCAGTTTCCGAAAAGTGCCAGGGGCCTACGAGCAGTACTTC.

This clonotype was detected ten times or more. The CDR3 nucleotides read TGTGCCAGCAGTCTGAACCGGGACAGGGCACACACAGATACGCAGTATTTT. Translated: CASSLNRDRAHTDTQYF. V is TRBV2 and J is TRBJ2-3; 9 bases are shared with TRBD1. Germline CDR1 is SNHLY and CDR2 is FYNNEI. Trimming cost V 5 bases and J 2 bases; bases outside gene matches: 11. The CDR3 runs to 17 residues.

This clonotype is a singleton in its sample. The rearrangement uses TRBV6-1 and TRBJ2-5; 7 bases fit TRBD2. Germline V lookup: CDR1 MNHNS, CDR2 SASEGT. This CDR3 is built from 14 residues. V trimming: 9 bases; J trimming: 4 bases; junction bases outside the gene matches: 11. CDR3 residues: CASRRREIGETQYF. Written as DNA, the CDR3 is TGTGCCAGTAGGAGGCGGGAGATAGGAGAGACCCAGTACTTC.

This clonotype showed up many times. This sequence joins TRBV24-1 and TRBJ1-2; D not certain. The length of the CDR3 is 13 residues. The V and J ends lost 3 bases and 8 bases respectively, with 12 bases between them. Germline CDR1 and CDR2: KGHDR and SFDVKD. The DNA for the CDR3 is TGTGCCACCAGTGATATTTCAATGCTCGGCTACACCTTC. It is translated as CATSDISMLGYTF.

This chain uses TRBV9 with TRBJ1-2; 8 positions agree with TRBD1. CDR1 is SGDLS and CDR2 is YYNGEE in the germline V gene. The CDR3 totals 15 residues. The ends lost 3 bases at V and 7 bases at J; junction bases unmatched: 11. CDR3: CASSASTGVEGGYTF. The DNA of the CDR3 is TGTGCCAGCAGCGCCTCGACAGGGGTGGAAGGTGGCTACACCTTC. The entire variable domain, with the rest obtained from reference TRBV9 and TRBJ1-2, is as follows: DSGVTQTPKHLITATGQRVTLRCSPRSGDLSVYWYQQSLDQGLQFLIQYYNGEERAKGNILERFSAQQFPDLHSELNLSSLELGDSALYFCASSASTGVEGGYTFGSGTRLTVV.

CDR3 nucleotides: TGTGCCAGCCAAGAATGGGTCAGTTCCAATCAGCCCCAGCATTTT. Translating gives CASQEWVSSNQPQHF. The chain links TRBV2 to TRBJ1-5; no firm D call. The V end was cut by 8 bases, the J end by 3 bases, with 17 bases between. The CDR3 has 15 residues. The germline V gene encodes CDR1 SNHLY and CDR2 FYNNEI. Variable domain in full (rest from reference TRBV2 and TRBJ1-5): EPEVTQTPSHQVTQMGQEVILRCVPISNHLYFYWYRQILGQKVEFLVSFYNNEISEKSEIFDDQFSVERPDGSNFTLKIRSTKLEDSAMYFCASQEWVSSNQPQHFGDGTRLSIL.

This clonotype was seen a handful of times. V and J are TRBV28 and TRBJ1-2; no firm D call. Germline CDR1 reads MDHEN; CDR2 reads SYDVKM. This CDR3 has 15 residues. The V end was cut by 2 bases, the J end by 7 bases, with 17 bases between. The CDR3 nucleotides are TGTGCCAGCAGTTTAGAGCCGTGGAGGGAAGCTGGCTACACCTTC. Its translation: CASSLEPWREAGYTF.

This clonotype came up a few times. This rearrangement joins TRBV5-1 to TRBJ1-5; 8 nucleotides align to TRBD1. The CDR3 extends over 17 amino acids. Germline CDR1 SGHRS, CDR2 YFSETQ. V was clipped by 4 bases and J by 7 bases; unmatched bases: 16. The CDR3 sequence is CASSPFPQGQGFQPQHF. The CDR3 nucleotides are TGCGCCAGCAGCCCATTCCCCCAAGGACAGGGCTTCCAGCCCCAGCATTTT.

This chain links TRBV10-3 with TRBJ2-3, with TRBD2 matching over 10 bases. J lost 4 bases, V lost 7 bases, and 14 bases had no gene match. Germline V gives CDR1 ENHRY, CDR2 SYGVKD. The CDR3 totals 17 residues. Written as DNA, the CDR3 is TGTGCCATCAAAGTGGGGAATAGCGGGAGGAGCTCAGATACGCAGTATTTT. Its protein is CAIKVGNSGRSSDTQYF.